This TCR beta chain came from a study of T-cell memory formation after mild COVID-19. Overall study context: Clusters were largely donor specific. Study-wide findings and caveats: For second-wave clones that peaked at day 37, SARS-CoV-2 specificity went unverified.

Of note for this clonotype: Antigen unknown.

CDR3 length: 14 amino acids. Trimming took off 3 bases at V and 9 bases at J, with 17 bases between the two ends. The germline V gene has CDR1 KGHSH and CDR2 LQKENI. TCRdb reprocessed the 5' RACE reads with MiXCR, giving one entry per CDR3 protein. The sample has a few hundred thousand distinct CDR3 sequences, around an eighth seen once. The sequencing sample was made of PBMCs or a T cell subset sorted from them (not recorded which). This chain links TRBV18 with TRBJ1-1, with unresolved D. The sequence was collected from a man aged 18 to 29 who had mild COVID-19 (a few samples of this study predate the infection). Cell type and time point are not known. CDR3 bases: TGTGCCAGCTCACCGGGCAGCCTATACGCCCAAGCTTTCTTT. Translating gives CASSPGSLYAQAFF.